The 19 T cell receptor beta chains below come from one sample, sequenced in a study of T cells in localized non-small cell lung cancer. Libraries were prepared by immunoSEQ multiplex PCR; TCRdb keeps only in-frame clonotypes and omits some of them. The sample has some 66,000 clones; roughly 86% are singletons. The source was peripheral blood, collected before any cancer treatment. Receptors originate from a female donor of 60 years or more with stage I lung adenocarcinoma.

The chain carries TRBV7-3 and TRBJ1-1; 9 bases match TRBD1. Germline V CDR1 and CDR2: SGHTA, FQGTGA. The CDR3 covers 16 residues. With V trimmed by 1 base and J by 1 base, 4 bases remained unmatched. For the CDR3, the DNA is TGTGCCAGCAGCTTAAGATGGGACAGGGCGAACACTGAAGCTTTCTTT. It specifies CASSLRWDRANTEAFF.

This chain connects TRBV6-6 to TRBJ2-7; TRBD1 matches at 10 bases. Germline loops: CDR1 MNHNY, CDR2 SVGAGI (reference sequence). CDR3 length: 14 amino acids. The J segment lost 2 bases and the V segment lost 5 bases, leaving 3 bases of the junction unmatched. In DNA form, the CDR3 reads TGTGCCAGCAGTCTAGGACAGGGGGCCTACGAGCAGTACTTC. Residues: CASSLGQGAYEQYF.

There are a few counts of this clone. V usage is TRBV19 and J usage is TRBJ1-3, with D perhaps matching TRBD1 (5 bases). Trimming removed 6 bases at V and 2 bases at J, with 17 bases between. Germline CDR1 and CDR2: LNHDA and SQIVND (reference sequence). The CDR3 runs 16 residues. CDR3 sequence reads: CASSKIGGAAGNTIYF. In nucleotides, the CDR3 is TGTGCCAGTAGCAAAATAGGAGGGGCAGCTGGAAACACCATATATTTT.

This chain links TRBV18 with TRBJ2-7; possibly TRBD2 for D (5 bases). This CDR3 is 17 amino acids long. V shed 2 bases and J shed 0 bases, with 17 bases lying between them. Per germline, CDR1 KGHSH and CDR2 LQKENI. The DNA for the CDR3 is TGTGCCAGCTCACCATATCCACCAGCGGCCAGCTCCTACGAGCAGTACTTC. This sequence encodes CASSPYPPAASSYEQYF.

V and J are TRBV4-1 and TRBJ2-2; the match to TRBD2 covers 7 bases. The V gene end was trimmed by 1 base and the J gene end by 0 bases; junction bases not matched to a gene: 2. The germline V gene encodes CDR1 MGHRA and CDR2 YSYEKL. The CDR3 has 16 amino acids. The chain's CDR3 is CASSQGGLTNTGELFF. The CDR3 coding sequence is TGCGCCAGCAGCCAAGGGGGACTAACGAACACCGGGGAGCTGTTTTTT.

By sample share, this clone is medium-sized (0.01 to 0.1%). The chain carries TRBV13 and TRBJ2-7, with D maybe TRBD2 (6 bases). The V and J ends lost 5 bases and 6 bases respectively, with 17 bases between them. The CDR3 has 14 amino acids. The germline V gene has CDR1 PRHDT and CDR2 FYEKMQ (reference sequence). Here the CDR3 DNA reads TGTGCCAGCAGCCCCCAAGGGCTCGGGGGCGAGCAGTACTTC. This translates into CASSPQGLGGEQYF.

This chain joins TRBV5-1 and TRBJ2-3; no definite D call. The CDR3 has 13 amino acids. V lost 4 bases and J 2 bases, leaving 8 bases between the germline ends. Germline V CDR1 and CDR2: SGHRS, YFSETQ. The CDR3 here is CASSPTYTDTQYF. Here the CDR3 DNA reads TGCGCCAGCAGCCCGACTTACACAGATACGCAGTATTTT.

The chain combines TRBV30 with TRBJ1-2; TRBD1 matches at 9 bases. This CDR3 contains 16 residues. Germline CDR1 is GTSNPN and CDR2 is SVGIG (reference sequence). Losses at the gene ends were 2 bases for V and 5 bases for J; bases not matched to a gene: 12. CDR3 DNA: TGTGCCTGGAGTCGCGCCCTCGGGACAGGGCGGTATGGCTACACCTTC. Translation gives CAWSRALGTGRYGYTF.

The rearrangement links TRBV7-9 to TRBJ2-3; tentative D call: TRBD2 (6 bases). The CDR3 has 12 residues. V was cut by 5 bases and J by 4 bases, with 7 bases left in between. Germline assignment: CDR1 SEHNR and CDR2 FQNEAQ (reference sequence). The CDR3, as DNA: TGTGCCAGCAGCCCGGGGGCAGATACGCAGTATTTT. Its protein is CASSPGADTQYF.

Written as DNA, the CDR3 is TGCAGCGTCGCCAAAGACAGAGTCTACGAGCAGTACTTC. Encoded protein: CSVAKDRVYEQYF. This chain joins TRBV29-1 and TRBJ2-7; tentative D call: TRBD1 (5 bases). V lost 6 bases to trimming and J lost 3 bases, with 15 bases between them. Germline CDR1 reads SQVTM; CDR2 reads ANQGSEA. The CDR3 contains 13 residues.

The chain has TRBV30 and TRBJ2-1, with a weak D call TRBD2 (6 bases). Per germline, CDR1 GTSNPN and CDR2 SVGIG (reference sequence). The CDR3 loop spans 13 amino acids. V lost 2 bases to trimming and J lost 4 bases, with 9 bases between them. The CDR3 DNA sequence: TGTGCCTGGAGTTCCCGGGGGTACAATGAGCAGTTCTTC. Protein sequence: CAWSSRGYNEQFF. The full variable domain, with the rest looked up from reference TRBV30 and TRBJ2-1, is SQTIHQWPATLVQPVGSPLSLECTVEGTSNPNLYWYRQAAGRGLQLLFYSVGIGQISSEVPQNLSASRPQDRQFILSSKKLLLSDSGFYLCAWSSRGYNEQFFGPGTRLTVL.

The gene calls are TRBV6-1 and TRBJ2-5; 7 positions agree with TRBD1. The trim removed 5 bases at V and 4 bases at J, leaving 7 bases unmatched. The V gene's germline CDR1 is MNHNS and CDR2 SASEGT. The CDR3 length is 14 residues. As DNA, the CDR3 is TGTGCCAGCAGTAAACAGGGGAAAGTAGAGACCCAGTACTTC. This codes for CASSKQGKVETQYF.

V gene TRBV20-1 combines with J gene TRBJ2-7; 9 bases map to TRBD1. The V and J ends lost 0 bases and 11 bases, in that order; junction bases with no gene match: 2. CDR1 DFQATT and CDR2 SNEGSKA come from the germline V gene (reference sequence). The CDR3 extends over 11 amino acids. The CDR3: CSARDGTGKYF. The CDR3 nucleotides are TGCAGTGCTAGAGATGGGACAGGGAAGTACTTC.

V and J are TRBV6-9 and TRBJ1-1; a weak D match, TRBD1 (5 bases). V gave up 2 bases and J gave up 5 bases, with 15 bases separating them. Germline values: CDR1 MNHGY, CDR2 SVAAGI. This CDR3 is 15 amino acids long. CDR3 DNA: TGTGCCAGCAGTTATGGCCGGGGGGGAGGGACTGAAGCTTTCTTT. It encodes CASSYGRGGGTEAFF.

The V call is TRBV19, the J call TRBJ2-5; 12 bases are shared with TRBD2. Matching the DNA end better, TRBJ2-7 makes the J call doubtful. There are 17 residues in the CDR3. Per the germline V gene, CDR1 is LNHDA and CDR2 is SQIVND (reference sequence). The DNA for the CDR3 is TGTGCCAGTAGTCCAGGACTAGCGGGAAGCCAAACCTACGAGCAGTACTTC. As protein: CASSPGLAGSQTYEQYF.

CDR3 in DNA: TGTGCCAGCAGCCCGCGGACTAGCCGGGAGACCCAGTACTTC. Translating gives CASSPRTSRETQYF. This chain connects TRBV7-2 to TRBJ2-5; TRBD2 aligns across 8 bases. The junction had 7 bases not matched to a gene; V was cut back by 5 bases and J by 5 bases. Germline V gene lookup returns CDR1 SGHTA and CDR2 FQGNSA. This CDR3 has 14 amino acids.

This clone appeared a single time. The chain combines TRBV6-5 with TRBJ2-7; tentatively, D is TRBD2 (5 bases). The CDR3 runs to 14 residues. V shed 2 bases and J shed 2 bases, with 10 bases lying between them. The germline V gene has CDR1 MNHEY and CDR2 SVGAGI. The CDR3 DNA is TGTGCCAGCAGTTACAGCGGACCTACCTACGAGCAGTACTTC. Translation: CASSYSGPTYEQYF.

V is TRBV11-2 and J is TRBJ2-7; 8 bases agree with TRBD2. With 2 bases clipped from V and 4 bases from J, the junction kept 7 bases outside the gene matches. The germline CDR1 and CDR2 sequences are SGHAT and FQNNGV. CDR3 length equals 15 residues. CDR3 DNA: TGTGCCAGCAGCTTACCGGTCAGCGGGAGTTACGAGCAGTACTTC. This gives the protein CASSLPVSGSYEQYF.

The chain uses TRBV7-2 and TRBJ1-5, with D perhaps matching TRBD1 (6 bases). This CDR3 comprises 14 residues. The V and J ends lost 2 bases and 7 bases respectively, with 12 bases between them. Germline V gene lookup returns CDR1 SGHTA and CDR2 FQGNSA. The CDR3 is CASSLSGGGQPQHF. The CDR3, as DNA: TGTGCCAGCAGCTTAAGCGGGGGCGGACAGCCCCAGCATTTT.